This TCR beta chain derives from a study of blood T cell repertoires in COVID-19. Study in general: The United States, Italy and Spain were the sources of the acute and convalescent COVID-19 samples. Nucleic acid was either cDNA or gDNA, and it came from T cells, B-cell-depleted T cells, or PBMCs.

V was trimmed by 6 bases and J by 0 bases, leaving 13 bases between them. The germline gives CDR1 LNHDA, CDR2 SQIVND (reference sequence). This CDR3 is built from 15 residues. As processed by the authors: Amplification of reference gene primers provided the estimated nucleated cell counts. Sequencing was performed with immunoSEQ multiplex PCR; in TCRdb, only in-frame clones are kept and a portion is missing. D and trimming come from the DNA, and the V and J calls and clone size come from that table. Of about 55,000 clones listed, 75% to 95% are singletons. Sequencing was performed on peripheral blood. This TCR was sampled from a human donor with active COVID-19. The donor label of this sample is uncertain. This rearrangement joins TRBV19 to TRBJ2-3, with unresolved D. The CDR3 region is CASSPRGTSTDTQYF. The CDR3, as DNA: TGTGCCAGTAGCCCCAGAGGAACTAGCACAGATACGCAGTATTTT. The full variable domain, with the rest looked up from reference TRBV19 and TRBJ2-3, is DGGITQSPKYLFRKEGQNVTLSCEQNLNHDAMYWYRQDPGQGLRLIYYSQIVNDFQKGDIAEGYSVSREKKESFPLTVTSAQKNPTAFYLCASSPRGTSTDTQYFGPGTRLTVL.